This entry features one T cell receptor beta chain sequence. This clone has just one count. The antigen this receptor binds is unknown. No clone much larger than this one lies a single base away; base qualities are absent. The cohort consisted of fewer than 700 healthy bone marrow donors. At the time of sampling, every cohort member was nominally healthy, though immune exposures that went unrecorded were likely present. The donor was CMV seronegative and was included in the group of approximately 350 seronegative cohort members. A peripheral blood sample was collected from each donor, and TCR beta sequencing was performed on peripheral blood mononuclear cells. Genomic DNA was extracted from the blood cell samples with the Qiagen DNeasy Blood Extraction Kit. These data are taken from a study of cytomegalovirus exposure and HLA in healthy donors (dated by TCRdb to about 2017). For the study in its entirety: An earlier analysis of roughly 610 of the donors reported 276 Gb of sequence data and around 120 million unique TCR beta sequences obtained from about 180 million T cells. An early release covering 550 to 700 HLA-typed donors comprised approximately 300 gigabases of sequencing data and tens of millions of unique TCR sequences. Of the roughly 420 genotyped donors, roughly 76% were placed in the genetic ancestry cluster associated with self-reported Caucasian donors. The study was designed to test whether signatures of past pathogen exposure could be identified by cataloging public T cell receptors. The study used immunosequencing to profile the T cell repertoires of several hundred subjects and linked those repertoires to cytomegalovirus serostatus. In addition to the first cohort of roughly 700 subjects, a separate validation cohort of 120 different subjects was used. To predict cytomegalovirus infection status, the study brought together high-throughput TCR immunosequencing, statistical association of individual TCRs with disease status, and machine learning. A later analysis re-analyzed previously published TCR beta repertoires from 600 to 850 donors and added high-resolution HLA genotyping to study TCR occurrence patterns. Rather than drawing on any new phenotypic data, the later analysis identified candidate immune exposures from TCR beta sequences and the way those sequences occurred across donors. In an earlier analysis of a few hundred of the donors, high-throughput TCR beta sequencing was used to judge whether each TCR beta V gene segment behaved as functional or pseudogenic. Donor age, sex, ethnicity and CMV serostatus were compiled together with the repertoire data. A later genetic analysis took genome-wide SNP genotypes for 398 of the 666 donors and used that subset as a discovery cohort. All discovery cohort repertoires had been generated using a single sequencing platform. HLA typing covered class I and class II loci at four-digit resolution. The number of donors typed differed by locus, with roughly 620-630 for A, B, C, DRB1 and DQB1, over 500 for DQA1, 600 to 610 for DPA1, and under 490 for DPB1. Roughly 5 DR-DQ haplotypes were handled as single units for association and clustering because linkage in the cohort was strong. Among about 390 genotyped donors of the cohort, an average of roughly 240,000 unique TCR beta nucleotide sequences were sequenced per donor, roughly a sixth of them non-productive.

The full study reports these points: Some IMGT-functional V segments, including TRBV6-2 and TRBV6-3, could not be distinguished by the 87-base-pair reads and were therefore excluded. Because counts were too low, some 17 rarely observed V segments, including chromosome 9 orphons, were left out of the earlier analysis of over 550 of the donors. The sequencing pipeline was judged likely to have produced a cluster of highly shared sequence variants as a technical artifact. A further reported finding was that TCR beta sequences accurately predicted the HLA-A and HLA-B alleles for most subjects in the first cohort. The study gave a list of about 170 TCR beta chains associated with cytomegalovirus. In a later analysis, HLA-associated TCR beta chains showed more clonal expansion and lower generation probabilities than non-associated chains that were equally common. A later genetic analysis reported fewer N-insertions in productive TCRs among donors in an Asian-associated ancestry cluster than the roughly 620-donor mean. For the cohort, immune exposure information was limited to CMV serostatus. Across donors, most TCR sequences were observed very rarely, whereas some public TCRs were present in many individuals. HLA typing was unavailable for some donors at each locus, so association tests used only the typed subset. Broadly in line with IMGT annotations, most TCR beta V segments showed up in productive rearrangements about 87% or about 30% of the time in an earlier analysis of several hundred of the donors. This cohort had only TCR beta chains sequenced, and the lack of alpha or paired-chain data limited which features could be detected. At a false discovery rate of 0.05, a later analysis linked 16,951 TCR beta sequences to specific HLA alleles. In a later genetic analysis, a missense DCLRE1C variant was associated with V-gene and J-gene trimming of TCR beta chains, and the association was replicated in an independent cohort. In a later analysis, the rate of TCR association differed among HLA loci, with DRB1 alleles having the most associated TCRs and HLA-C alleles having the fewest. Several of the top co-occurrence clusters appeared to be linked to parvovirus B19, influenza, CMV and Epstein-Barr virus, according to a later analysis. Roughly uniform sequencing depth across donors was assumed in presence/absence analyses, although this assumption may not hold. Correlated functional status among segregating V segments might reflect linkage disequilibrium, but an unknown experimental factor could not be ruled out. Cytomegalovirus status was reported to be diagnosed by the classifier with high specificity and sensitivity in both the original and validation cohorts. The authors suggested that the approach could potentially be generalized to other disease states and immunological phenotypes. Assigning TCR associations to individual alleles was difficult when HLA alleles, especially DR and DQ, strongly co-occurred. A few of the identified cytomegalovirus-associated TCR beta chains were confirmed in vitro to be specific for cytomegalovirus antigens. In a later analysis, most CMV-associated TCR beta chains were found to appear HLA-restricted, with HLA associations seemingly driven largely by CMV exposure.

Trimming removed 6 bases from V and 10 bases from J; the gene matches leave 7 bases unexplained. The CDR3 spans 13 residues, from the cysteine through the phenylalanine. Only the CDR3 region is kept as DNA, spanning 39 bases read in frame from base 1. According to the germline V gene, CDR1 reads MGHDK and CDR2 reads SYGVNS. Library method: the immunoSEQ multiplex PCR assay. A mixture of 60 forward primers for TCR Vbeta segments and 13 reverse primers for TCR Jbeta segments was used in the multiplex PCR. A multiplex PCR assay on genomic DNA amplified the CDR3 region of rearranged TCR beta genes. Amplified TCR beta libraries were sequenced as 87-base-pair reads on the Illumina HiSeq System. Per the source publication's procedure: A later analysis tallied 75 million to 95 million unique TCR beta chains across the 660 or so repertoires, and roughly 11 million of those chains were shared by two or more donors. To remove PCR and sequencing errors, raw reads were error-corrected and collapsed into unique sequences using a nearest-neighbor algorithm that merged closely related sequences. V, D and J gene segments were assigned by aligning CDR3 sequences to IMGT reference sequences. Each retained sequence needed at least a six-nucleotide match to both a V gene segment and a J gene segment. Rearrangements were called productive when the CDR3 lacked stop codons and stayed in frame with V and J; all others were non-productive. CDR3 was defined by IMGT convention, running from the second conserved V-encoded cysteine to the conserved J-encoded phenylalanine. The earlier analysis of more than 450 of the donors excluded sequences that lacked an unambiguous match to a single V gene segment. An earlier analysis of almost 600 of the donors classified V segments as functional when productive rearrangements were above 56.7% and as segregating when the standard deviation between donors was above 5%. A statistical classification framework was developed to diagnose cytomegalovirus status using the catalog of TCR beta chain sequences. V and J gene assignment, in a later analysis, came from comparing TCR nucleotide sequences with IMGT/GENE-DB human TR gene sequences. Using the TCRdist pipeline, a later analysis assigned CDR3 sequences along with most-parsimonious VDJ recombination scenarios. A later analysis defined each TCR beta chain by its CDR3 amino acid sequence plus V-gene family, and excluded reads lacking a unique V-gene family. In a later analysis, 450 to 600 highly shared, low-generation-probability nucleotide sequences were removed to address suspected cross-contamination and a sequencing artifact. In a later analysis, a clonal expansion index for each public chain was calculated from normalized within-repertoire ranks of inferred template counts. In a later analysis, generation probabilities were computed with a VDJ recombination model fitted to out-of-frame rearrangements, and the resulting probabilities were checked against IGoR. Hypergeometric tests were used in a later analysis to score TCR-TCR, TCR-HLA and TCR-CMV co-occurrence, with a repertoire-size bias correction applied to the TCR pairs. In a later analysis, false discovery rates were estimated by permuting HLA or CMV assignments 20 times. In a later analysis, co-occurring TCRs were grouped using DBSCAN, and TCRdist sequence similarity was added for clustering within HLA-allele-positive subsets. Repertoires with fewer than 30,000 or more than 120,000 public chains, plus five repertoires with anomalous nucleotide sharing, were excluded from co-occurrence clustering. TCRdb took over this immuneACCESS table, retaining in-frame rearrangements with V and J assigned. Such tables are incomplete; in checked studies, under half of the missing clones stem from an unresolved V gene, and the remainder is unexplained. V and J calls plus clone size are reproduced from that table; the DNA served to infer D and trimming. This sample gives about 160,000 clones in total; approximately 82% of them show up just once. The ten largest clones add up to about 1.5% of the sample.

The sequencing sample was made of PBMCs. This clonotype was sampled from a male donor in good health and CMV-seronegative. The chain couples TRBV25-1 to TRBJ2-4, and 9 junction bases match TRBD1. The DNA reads TGTGCCAGCAGCCTACGGACAGGGGTGATTCAGTACTTC. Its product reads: CASSLRTGVIQYF.